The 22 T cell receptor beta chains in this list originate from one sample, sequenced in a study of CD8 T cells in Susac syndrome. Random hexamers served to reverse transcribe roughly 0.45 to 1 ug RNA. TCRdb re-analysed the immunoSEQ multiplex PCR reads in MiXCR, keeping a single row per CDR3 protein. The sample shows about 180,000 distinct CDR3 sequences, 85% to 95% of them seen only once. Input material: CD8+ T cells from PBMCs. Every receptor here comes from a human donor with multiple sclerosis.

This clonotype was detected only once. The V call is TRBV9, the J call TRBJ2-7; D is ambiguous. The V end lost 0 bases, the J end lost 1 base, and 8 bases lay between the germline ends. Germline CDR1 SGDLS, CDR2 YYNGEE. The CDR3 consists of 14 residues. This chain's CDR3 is CASSVGYGSYEQYF. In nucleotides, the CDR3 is TGTGCCAGCAGCGTAGGGTACGGATCCTACGAGCAGTACTTC.

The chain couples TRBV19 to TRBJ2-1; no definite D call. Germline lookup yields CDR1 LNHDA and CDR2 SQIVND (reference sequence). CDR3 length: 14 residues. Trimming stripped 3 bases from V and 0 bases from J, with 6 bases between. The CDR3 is CASSISSSYNEQFF. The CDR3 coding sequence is TGTGCCAGTAGTATCTCAAGCTCCTACAATGAGCAGTTCTTC.

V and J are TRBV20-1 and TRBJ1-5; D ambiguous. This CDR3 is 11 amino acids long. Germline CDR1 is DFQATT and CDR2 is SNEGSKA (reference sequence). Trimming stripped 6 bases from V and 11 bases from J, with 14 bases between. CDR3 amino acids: CSAPYRRTQHF. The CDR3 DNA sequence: TGCAGTGCCCCCTATCGGCGGACCCAGCATTTT.

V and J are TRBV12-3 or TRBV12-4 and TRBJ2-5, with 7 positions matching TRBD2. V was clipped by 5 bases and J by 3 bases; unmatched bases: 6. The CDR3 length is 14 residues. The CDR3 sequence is CASSLVRGEETQYF. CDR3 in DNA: TGTGCCAGCAGTCTAGTCCGGGGGGAAGAGACCCAGTACTTC.

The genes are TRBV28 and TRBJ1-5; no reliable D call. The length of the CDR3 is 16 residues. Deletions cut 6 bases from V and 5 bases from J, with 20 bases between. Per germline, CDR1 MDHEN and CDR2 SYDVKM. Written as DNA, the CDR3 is TGTGCCAGCAGCCCCCGAGGGAGGGCGAGAGATCAGCCCCAGCATTTT. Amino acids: CASSPRGRARDQPQHF.

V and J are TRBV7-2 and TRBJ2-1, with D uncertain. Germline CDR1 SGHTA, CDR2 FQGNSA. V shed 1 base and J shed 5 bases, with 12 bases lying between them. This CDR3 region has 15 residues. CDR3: CASSLVSYSHNEQFF. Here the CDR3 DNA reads TGTGCCAGCAGCTTAGTCTCGTATTCCCACAATGAGCAGTTCTTC.

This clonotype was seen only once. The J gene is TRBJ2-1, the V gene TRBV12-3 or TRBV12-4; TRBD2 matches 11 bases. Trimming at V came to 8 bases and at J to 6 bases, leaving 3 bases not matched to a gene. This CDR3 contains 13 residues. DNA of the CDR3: TGTGCCAGCCGGACTAGCGGGCCCAATGAGCAGTTCTTC. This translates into CASRTSGPNEQFF.

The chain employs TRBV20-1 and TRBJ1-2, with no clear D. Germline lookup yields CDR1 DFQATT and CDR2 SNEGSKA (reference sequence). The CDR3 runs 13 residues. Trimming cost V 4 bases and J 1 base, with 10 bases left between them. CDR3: CSANSGINYGYTF. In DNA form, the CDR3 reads TGCAGTGCTAATAGCGGGATTAACTATGGCTACACCTTC.

The CDR3 nucleotides are TGTGCCAGCAGTTTTTATGAGACCCCCGTTAACGAGCAGTACTTC. Its protein is CASSFYETPVNEQYF. The chain couples TRBV27 to TRBJ2-7; D unresolved. Trimming pared 3 bases from V and 5 bases from J, leaving 17 bases between. Germline lookup yields CDR1 MNHEY and CDR2 SMNVEV (reference sequence). This CDR3 has 15 residues.

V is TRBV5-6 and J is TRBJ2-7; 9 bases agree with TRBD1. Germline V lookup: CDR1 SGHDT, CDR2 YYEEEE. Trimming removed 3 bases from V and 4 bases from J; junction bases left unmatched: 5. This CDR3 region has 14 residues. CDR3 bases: TGTGCCAGCAGCTGGCAGACAGGGGGATACGAGCAGTACTTC. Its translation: CASSWQTGGYEQYF.

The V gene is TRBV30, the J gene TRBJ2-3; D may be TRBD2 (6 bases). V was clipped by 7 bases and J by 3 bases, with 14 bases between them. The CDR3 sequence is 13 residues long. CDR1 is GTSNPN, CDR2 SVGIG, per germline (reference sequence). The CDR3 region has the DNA TGTGCCTATGGAGGGGATACGACAGATACGCAGTATTTT. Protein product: CAYGGDTTDTQYF.

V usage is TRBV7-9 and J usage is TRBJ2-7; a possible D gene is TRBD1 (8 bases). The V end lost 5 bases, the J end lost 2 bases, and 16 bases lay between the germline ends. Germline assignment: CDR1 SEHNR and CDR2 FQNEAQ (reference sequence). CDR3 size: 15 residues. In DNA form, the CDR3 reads TGTGCCAGCAGCCCCCGACAGGGGACTACCTACGAGCAGTACTTC. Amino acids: CASSPRQGTTYEQYF.

CDR3 protein: CSVDRGTKYNEQFF. DNA of the CDR3: TGCAGCGTTGACCGCGGGACCAAATACAATGAGCAGTTCTTC. The J gene is TRBJ2-1, the V gene TRBV29-1, with D tentatively TRBD2 (6 bases). CDR1 SQVTM and CDR2 ANQGSEA come from the germline V gene. The CDR3 covers 14 residues. Trimming shortened V by 3 bases and J by 4 bases, and 13 bases separated the two germline ends.

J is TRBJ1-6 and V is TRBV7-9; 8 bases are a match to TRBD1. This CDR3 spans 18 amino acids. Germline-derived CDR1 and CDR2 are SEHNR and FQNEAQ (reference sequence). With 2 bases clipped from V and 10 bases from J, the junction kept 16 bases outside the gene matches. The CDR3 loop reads CASSLHEDRGADGSPLHF. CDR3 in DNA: TGTGCCAGCAGCTTACATGAAGACAGGGGCGCTGATGGGTCACCCCTCCACTTT.

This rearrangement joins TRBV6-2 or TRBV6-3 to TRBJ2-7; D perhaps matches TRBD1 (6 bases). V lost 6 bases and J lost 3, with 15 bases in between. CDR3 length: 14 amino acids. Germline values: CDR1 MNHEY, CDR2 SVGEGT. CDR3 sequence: CASRTMTGRYEQYF. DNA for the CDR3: TGTGCCAGCAGGACGATGACAGGACGCTACGAGCAGTACTTC.

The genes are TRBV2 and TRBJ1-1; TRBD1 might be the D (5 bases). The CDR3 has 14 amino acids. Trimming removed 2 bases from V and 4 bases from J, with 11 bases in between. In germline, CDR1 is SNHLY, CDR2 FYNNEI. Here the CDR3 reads CASSETGGGTEAFF. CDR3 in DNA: TGTGCCAGCAGTGAAACAGGAGGCGGCACTGAAGCTTTCTTT.

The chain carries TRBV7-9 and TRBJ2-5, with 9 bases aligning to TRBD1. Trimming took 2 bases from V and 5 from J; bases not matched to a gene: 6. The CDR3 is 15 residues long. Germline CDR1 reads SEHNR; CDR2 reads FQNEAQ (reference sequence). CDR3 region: CASSLQQGALETQYF. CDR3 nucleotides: TGTGCCAGCAGCTTACAACAGGGGGCCCTGGAGACCCAGTACTTC.

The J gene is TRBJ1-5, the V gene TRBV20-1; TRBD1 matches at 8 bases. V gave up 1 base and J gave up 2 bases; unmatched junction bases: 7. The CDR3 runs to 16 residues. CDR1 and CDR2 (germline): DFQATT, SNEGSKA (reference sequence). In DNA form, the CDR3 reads TGCAGTGCTAGAGTGGGACAGGTTATGGGCAATCAGCCCCAGCATTTT. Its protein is CSARVGQVMGNQPQHF.

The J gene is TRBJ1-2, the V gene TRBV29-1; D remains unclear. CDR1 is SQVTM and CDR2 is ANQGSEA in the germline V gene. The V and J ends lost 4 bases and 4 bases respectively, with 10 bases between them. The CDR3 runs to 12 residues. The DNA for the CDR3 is TGCAGCGTTGTGGCAGGTGCCTATGGCTACACCTTC. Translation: CSVVAGAYGYTF.

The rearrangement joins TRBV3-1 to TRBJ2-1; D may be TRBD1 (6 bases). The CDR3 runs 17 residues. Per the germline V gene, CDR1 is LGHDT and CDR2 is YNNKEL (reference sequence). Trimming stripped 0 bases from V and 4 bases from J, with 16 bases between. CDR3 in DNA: TGTGCCAGCAGCCAAGATCCCCACAGGGACCAATACAATGAGCAGTTCTTC. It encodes CASSQDPHRDQYNEQFF.

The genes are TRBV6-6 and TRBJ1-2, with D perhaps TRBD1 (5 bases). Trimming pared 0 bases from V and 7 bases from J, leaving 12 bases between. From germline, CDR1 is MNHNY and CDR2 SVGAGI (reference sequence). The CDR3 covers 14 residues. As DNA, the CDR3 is TGTGCCAGCAGTTACTCAGGGGACCTTCTTGGCTACACCTTC. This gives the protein CASSYSGDLLGYTF.

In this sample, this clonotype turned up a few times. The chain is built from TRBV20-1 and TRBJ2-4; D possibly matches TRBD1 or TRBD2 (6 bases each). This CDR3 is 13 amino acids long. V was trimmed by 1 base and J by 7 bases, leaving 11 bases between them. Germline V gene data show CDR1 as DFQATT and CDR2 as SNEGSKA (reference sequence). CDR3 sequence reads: CSARAGGLNIQYF. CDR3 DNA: TGCAGTGCTAGAGCTGGGGGGCTGAACATTCAGTACTTC.